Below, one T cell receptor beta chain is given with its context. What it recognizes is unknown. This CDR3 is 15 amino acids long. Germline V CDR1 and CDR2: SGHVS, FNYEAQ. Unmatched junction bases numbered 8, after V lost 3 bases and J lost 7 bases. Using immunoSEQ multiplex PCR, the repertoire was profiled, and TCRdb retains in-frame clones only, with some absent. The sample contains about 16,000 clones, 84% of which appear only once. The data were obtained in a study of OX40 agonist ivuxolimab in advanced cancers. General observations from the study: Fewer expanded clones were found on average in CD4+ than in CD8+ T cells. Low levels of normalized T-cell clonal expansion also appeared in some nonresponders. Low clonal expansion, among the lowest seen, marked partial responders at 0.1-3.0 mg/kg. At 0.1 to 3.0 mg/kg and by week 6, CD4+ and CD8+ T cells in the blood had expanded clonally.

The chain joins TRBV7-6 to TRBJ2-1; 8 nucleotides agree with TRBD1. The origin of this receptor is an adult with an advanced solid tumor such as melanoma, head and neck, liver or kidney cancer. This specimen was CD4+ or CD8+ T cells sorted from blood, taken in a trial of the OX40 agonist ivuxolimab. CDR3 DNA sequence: TGTGCCAGCAGCTTTCTTGGACAGGGTTGGAATGAGCAGTTCTTC. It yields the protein CASSFLGQGWNEQFF.